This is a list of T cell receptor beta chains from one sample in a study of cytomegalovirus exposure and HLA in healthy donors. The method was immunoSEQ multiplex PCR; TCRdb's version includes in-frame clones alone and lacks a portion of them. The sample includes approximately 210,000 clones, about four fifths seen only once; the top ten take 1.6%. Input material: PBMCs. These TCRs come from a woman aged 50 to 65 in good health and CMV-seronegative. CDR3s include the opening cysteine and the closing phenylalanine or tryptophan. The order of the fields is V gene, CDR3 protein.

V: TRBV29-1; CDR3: CSVLRQQGAKTDTQYF
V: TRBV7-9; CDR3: CASSLVGSDSGANVLTF
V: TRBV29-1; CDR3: CSAADSNQPQHF
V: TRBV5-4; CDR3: CASSGTLLGRLGYTF
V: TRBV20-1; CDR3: CSARDANMQHF
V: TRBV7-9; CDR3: CASSSPRTSGRLVRNEQFF
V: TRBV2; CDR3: CASSADRGAYNEQFF
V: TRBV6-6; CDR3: CASSYPDGASNQPQHF
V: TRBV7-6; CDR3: CASSSNRNTEAFF
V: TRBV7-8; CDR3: CASSSSGAGTAGYTF
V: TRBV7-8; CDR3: CASSLVIDISAKNIQYF
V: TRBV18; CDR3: CASSRLRTGDNQPQHF
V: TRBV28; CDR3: CASSSVPLTGTLNYGYTF
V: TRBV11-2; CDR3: CASSSQGGTSEQYF
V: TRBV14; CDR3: CASSQVVVRKNEQYF
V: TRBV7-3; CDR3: CASSSRQGAAYNEQFF
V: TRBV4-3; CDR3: CASSRYLRTGGKRGELFF
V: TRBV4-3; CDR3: CASSHYGTGEGNGYTF
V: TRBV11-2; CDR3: CASSLRRRSSYNEQFF
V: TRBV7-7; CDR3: CASSLGGGQETQYF
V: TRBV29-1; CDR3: CSVGRDYEQYF
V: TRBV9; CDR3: CASTRGGSQVEETQYF
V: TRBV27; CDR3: CASSLSHFSGANVLTF
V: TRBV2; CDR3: CASRRGDQRGNSGANVLTF
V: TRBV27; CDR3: CASSYDRDYEQYF
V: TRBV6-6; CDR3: CASSKTGTPRNTEAFF
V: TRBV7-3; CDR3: CASSPLMLVREKTKNIQYF
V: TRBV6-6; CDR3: CASRRQGALNYGYTF
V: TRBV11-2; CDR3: CASSSPIKKRGSTDTQYF
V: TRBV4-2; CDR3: CASSQVGLAESSYNEQFF
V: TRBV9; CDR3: CASSVDGARRSGNTIYF
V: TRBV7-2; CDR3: CASSLAGQLPSYEQYF
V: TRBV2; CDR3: CASRDRLNEKLFF
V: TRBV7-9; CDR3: CSSSLGTGGEQYF
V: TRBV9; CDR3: CASSVGGRAGETQYF
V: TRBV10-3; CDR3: CAISEAGLTEAFF
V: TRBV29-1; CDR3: CSAGLGNTEAFF
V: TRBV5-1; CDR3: CASSHSGQGPYEQYF
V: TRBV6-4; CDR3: CASSRDRGDGYTF
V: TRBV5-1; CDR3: CASSIKQGNTEAFF